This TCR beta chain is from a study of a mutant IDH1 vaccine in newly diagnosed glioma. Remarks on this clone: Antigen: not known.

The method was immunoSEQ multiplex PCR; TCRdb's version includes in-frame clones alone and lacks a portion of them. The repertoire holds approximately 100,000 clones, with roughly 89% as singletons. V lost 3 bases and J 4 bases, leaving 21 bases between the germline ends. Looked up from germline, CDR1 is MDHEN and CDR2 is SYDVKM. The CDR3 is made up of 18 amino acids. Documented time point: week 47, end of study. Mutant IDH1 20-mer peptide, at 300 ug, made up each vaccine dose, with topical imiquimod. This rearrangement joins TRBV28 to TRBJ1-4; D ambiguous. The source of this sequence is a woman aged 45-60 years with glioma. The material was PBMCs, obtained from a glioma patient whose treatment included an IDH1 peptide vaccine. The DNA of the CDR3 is TGTGCCAGCAGTTTCCTCGACCCCGCAACCCCTGATAATGAAAAACTGTTTTTT. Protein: CASSFLDPATPDNEKLFF.